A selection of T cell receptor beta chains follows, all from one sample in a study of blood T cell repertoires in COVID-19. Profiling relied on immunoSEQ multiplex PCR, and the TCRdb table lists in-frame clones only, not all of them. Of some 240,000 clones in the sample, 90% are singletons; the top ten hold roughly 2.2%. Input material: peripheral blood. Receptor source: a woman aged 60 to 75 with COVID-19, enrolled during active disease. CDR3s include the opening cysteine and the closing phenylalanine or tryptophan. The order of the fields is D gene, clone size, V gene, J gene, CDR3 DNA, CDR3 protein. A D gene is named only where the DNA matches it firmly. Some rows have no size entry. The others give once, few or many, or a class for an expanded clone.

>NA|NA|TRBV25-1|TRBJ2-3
TGTGCCAGCAGTGCCGCACACCCAAATACGCAGTATTTT
CASSAAHPNTQYF
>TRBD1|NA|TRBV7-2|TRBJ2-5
TGTGCCAGCACTCGGACAGGGGGAGAGACCCAGTACTTC
CASTRTGGETQYF
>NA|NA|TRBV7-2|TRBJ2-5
TGTGCCAGCAGCTACCTAGGGTGGCGGGACGAGACCCAGTACTTC
CASSYLGWRDETQYF
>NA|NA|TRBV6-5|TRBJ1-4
TGTGCCAGCAGTTACTCGTTGAGACTACCTAATGAAAAACTGTTTTTT
CASSYSLRLPNEKLFF
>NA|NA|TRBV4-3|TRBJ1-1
TGCGCCAGCAGCCAACACAGGACCTCCGGGGAAGCTTTCTTT
CASSQHRTSGEAFF
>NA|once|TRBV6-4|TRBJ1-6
TGTGCCAGCAGTGACTCCTACAGGGTGTCCCTCCACTTT
CASSDSYRVSLHF
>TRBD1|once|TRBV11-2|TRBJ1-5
TGTGCCAGCAGCTCGGGACAGGGGTATAGCAATCAGCCCCAGCATTTT
CASSSGQGYSNQPQHF
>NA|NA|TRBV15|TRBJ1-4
TGTGCCACCAGCAGAGATGGGGTTGCAGGGTCCTGGGGAAAACTGTTTTTT
CATSRDGVAGSWGKLFF
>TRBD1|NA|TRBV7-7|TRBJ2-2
TGTGCTAGCAGCTGGGGACAGGGAGAGTACACCGGGGAGCTGTTTTTT
CASSWGQGEYTGELFF
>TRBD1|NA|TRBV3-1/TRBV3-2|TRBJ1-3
TGTGCCAGCAGCCTGGGACAGGGTAGTGGAAACACCATATATTTT
CASSLGQGSGNTIYF
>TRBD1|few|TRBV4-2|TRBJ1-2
TGTGCCAGCAGTGGCGACAGGGGGCCCTATGGCTACACCTTC
CASSGDRGPYGYTF
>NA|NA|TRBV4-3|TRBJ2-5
TGCGCCAGCAGCCAAGATCCACAGGGAGGGCTTGGGGAGACCCAGTACTTC
CASSQDPQGGLGETQYF
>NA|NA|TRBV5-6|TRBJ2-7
TGTGCCAGCAGCTTGGGCAGAATGTACGAGCAGTACTTC
CASSLGRMYEQYF
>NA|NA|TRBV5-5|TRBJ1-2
TGTGCCAGCAGCTTAGTTCAGGAAATCTATGGCTACACCTTC
CASSLVQEIYGYTF
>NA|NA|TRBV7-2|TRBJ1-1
TGTGCCAGCAGCTTAGCGCGCGGGCAAAACACTGAAGCTTTCTTT
CASSLARGQNTEAFF
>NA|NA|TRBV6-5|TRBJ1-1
TGTGCCAGCAGTTACTCAGCGGACACTGAAGCTTTCTTT
CASSYSADTEAFF
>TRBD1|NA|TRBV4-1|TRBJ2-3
TGCGCCAGCAGCCAGCCAAAGACAGGGGGAAATACGCAGTATTTT
CASSQPKTGGNTQYF
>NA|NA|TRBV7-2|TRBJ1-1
TGTGCCAGCAGCTTAGTAACAGTAGGTACTGAAGCTTTCTTT
CASSLVTVGTEAFF
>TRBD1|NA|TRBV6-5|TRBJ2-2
TGTGCCAGCAGTACGACAGGGGGGAACACCGGGGAGCTGTTTTTT
CASSTTGGNTGELFF
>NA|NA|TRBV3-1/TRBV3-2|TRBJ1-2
TGTGCCAGCAGCCCCCAGGGGTACGGCTACACCTTC
CASSPQGYGYTF
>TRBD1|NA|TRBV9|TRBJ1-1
TGTGCCAGCAGCTCCTCGGACAGGCCGCTTGTAACTTTCTTT
CASSSSDRPLVTFF
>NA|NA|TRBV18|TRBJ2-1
TGTGCCAGCTCACTAGACAGCGACAATGAGCAGTTCTTC
CASSLDSDNEQFF
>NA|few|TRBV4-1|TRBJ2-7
TGCGCCAGCAGCCAAGCACTCTTTAGCTCCTACGAGCAGTACTTC
CASSQALFSSYEQYF
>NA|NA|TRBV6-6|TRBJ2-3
TGTGCCAGCAGTTACGGTGGCCGCACAGATACGCAGTATTTT
CASSYGGRTDTQYF
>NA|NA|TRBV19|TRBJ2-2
TGTGCCAGTAGTCCAGGGGAGGGTAACACCGGGGAGCTGTTTTTT
CASSPGEGNTGELFF
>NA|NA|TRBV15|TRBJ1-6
TGTGCCACCAGCAGAGATCTGGGTAGCAGACTCGGCTCACCCCTCCACTTT
CATSRDLGSRLGSPLHF
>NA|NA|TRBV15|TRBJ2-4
TGTGCCACCAGCAGAGTAGGGGTCCTTAAAAACATTCAGTACTTC
CATSRVGVLKNIQYF
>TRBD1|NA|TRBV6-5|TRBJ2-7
TGTGCCAGCAGTTACCTACAGGGGAGCTTC
CASSYLQGSF